Following are 25 T cell receptor beta chains from one sample sequenced in a study of blood T cell repertoires in COVID-19. The repertoire was sequenced with immunoSEQ multiplex PCR; TCRdb's copy has only in-frame clones and lacks some. The sample contains around 250,000 clones, more than 70% of which appear only once. The sequenced material came from peripheral blood. These receptor sequences come from a woman aged 80 or over with COVID-19, enrolled during active disease.

The chain carries TRBV2 and TRBJ2-3; D is ambiguous. V lost 7 bases and J 0 bases, leaving 11 bases between the germline ends. In germline, CDR1 is SNHLY, CDR2 FYNNEI. The CDR3 is made up of 14 amino acids. The CDR3 protein is CASIPRLSTDTQYF. The CDR3 nucleotides read TGTGCCAGCATCCCCAGGCTAAGCACAGATACGCAGTATTTT.

This clone was observed a single time. The V gene is TRBV3-1 (or the pseudogene TRBV3-2), the J gene TRBJ1-3; D gene unclear. Looked up from germline, CDR1 is LGHDT and CDR2 is YNNKEL (reference sequence). This CDR3 is built from 14 residues. V lost 2 bases and J lost 4, with 9 bases in between. CDR3 amino acids: CASSQRESGNTIYF. The CDR3 DNA follows: TGTGCCAGCAGCCAACGGGAGTCGGGAAACACCATATATTTT.

The chain couples TRBV5-1 to TRBJ1-6; D is ambiguous. The germline V gene encodes CDR1 SGHRS and CDR2 YFSETQ. Trimming removed 2 bases from V and 7 bases from J, with 10 bases in between. The CDR3 runs to 14 residues. CDR3 residues: CASSLEGRNSPLHF. The CDR3 nucleotides are TGCGCCAGCAGCTTAGAGGGTAGGAATTCACCCCTCCACTTT.

The chain is built from TRBV19 and TRBJ2-2; 8 bases line up with TRBD1. From germline, CDR1 is LNHDA and CDR2 SQIVND (reference sequence). V was clipped by 3 bases and J by 6 bases; unmatched bases: 6. This CDR3 contains 15 residues. The CDR3 loop reads CASSITRGLSGELFF. The CDR3 DNA follows: TGTGCCAGTAGTATTACCAGGGGGCTTTCCGGGGAGCTGTTTTTT. Filled out from reference TRBV19 and TRBJ2-2, the complete variable domain reads DGGITQSPKYLFRKEGQNVTLSCEQNLNHDAMYWYRQDPGQGLRLIYYSQIVNDFQKGDIAEGYSVSREKKESFPLTVTSAQKNPTAFYLCASSITRGLSGELFFGEGSRLTVL.

The chain couples TRBV4-3 to TRBJ1-2; 8 positions match TRBD1. V lost 1 base and J lost 8; bases outside the gene matches: 9. From germline, CDR1 is LGHNA and CDR2 YSLEER. The CDR3 is made up of 15 amino acids. The CDR3 here is CASSQVGQGARGYTF. In DNA, the CDR3 is TGCGCCAGCAGCCAAGTCGGTCAGGGGGCAAGGGGCTACACCTTC.

J is TRBJ2-2 and V is TRBV11-2, with a tentative D call TRBD2 (5 bases). CDR1 and CDR2 from the germline V gene are SGHAT and FQNNGV. The ends were cut back, 1 base at V and 6 bases at J, with 15 bases in the middle. The CDR3 extends over 16 amino acids. The CDR3 region has the DNA TGTGCCAGCAGCTTAGGGCCGGGGAGTATAGCCGGGGAGCTGTTTTTT. It specifies CASSLGPGSIAGELFF. The full variable domain, its missing parts supplied by reference TRBV11-2 and TRBJ2-2, is EAGVAQSPRYKIIEKRQSVAFWCNPISGHATLYWYQQILGQGPKLLIQFQNNGVVDDSQLPKDRFSAERLKGVDSTLKIQPAKLEDSAVYLCASSLGPGSIAGELFFGEGSRLTVL.

On this clone itself: Other DNA variants within this sample encode the same CDR3. The rearrangement uses TRBV3-1 (or the pseudogene TRBV3-2) and TRBJ1-1; TRBD1 aligns across 8 bases. The CDR3 spans 14 residues. CDR1 is LGHDT, CDR2 YNNKEL, per germline (reference sequence). The trim removed 1 base at V and 5 bases at J, leaving 3 bases unmatched. The CDR3: CASSQAGGGTEAFF. The CDR3 bases are TGTGCCAGCAGCCAAGCAGGGGGCGGGACTGAAGCTTTCTTT.

The V and J genes are TRBV3-1 (or the pseudogene TRBV3-2) and TRBJ2-3; 10 bases align to TRBD2. J gave up 2 bases and V 4 bases, and 3 bases lay outside the gene matches. The CDR3 sequence is 15 residues long. Germline CDR1 is LGHDT and CDR2 is YNNKEL (reference sequence). As DNA, the CDR3 is TGTGCCAGCAGCCGAACTAGCGGGGCCACAGATACGCAGTATTTT. As protein: CASSRTSGATDTQYF.

This rearrangement joins TRBV5-1 to TRBJ2-5; TRBD2 aligns across 10 bases. V shed 3 bases, J shed 5 bases, and the junction held 10 bases outside the gene matches. Germline V gene sequence: CDR1 SGHRS, CDR2 YFSETQ. The CDR3 loop spans 16 amino acids. CDR3 residues: CASSSSSGGLGETQYF. CDR3 DNA: TGCGCCAGCAGCTCATCTAGCGGGGGTCTCGGGGAGACCCAGTACTTC.

The CDR3 here is CASTPGLVQETQYF. CDR3 DNA: TGTGCCAGCACCCCGGGACTAGTTCAAGAGACCCAGTACTTC. The rearrangement joins TRBV6-4 to TRBJ2-5, with 8 bases lining up with TRBD2. The CDR3 runs to 14 residues. Germline trimming cut 7 bases from V and 2 bases from J; bases unmatched to any gene: 6. Germline CDR1 reads MRHNA; CDR2 reads SNTAGT.

The V gene is TRBV6-1, the J gene TRBJ2-1; 9 positions agree with TRBD2. The CDR3 is made up of 16 amino acids. The V gene end was trimmed by 2 bases and the J gene end by 2 bases; junction bases not matched to a gene: 4. The germline gives CDR1 MNHNS, CDR2 SASEGT. The CDR3 DNA follows: TGTGCCAGCAGTGAATCTGGCGGGGGGGCCTACAATGAGCAGTTCTTC. It codes for CASSESGGGAYNEQFF.

The rearrangement joins TRBV11-3 to TRBJ2-3, with 10 positions matching TRBD2. Germline V gene lookup returns CDR1 SGHNT and CDR2 YENEEA. CDR3 length equals 16 residues. Losses at the gene ends were 5 bases for V and 5 bases for J; bases not matched to a gene: 10. CDR3 residues: CASSVSGGAPGDTQYF. The DNA for the CDR3 is TGTGCCAGCAGCGTCAGCGGGGGGGCCCCAGGAGATACGCAGTATTTT.

The V gene is TRBV5-1, the J gene TRBJ2-1, with TRBD2 identical over 12 bases. Trimming took 4 bases from V and 7 from J; bases not matched to a gene: 3. CDR1 and CDR2 (germline): SGHRS, YFSETQ. This CDR3 comprises 14 residues. The CDR3 DNA follows: TGCGCCAGCAGCCCAGGGACTAGCGGGAATGAGCAGTTCTTC. Its protein is CASSPGTSGNEQFF.

The V and J genes are TRBV7-2 and TRBJ2-7; maybe TRBD2 (6 bases). This CDR3 comprises 14 residues. From germline, CDR1 is SGHTA and CDR2 FQGNSA. V shed 5 bases and J shed 0 bases, with 11 bases lying between them. The CDR3 protein is CASSRDSSSYEQYF. Here the CDR3 DNA reads TGTGCCAGCAGCCGGGACTCCAGCTCCTACGAGCAGTACTTC.

This sequence joins TRBV6-1 and TRBJ1-1; TRBD1 agrees at 9 bases. Germline-derived CDR1 and CDR2 are MNHNS and SASEGT. V gave up 3 bases and J gave up 5 bases; unmatched junction bases: 4. CDR3 length: 14 amino acids. CDR3 sequence (DNA): TGTGCCAGCAGTGAGCCCGGACAGGGGACTGAAGCTTTCTTT. This encodes CASSEPGQGTEAFF.

V usage is TRBV7-2 and J usage is TRBJ2-1; 13 bases fit TRBD2. This CDR3 region has 15 residues. V shed 5 bases and J 5 bases; nucleotides not matched to a gene: 3. Germline CDR1 reads SGHTA; CDR2 reads FQGNSA. The CDR3 sequence is CASSAGLAGDNEQFF. In nucleotides, the CDR3 is TGTGCCAGCAGCGCCGGACTAGCGGGGGACAATGAGCAGTTCTTC.

The chain recombines TRBV19 with TRBJ2-3; D call uncertain. CDR3 size: 13 residues. Trimming pared 5 bases from V and 2 bases from J, leaving 8 bases between. Germline lookup yields CDR1 LNHDA and CDR2 SQIVND (reference sequence). CDR3 protein: CASSFAYTDTQYF. The CDR3 DNA sequence: TGTGCCAGTAGTTTCGCGTACACAGATACGCAGTATTTT.

This chain links TRBV2 with TRBJ1-2; D ambiguous. The V gene's germline CDR1 is SNHLY and CDR2 FYNNEI. This CDR3 is built from 12 residues. The V and J ends lost 5 bases and 3 bases respectively, with 7 bases between them. In DNA, the CDR3 is TGTGCCAGCAGTTACCGGGACTATGGCTACACCTTC. It codes for CASSYRDYGYTF.

This chain joins TRBV6-1 and TRBJ1-5; D is ambiguous. V lost 6 bases to trimming and J lost 3 bases, with 15 bases between them. CDR1 and CDR2 (germline): MNHNS, SASEGT. The CDR3 consists of 15 residues. The DNA of the CDR3 is TGTGCCAGCAGCGGAACTAAGATACCCAATCAGCCCCAGCATTTT. It codes for CASSGTKIPNQPQHF.

V and J are TRBV5-1 and TRBJ2-3; 8 bases are a match to TRBD2. The CDR3 has 14 residues. V shed 0 bases and J 4 bases; nucleotides not matched to a gene: 1. Germline V gene sequence: CDR1 SGHRS, CDR2 YFSETQ. The CDR3 coding sequence is TGCGCCAGCAGCTTGGACGGGGGGGCAGATACGCAGTATTTT. This translates into CASSLDGGADTQYF.

J is TRBJ1-1 and V is TRBV7-9, with 7 bases fitting TRBD1. CDR1 SEHNR and CDR2 FQNEAQ come from the germline V gene (reference sequence). Germline trimming cut 5 bases from V and 6 bases from J; bases unmatched to any gene: 6. This CDR3 region has 13 residues. The CDR3 DNA sequence: TGTGCCAGCAGCGAACAGGGGTCGGCTGAAGCTTTCTTT. As protein: CASSEQGSAEAFF.

This chain joins TRBV18 and TRBJ2-3; TRBD2 agrees at 13 bases. V lost 3 bases to trimming and J lost 0 bases; unmatched junction nucleotides: 3. The CDR3 has 17 amino acids. Germline loops: CDR1 KGHSH, CDR2 LQKENI. The CDR3: CASSPGLAGTSTDTQYF. In nucleotides, the CDR3 is TGTGCCAGCTCACCGGGACTAGCGGGGACTAGCACAGATACGCAGTATTTT.

This chain links TRBV4-2 with TRBJ1-5; 8 nucleotides align to TRBD1. This CDR3 contains 16 residues. J was trimmed by 6 bases and V by 2 bases; bases with no gene match: 9. Germline assignment: CDR1 LGHNA and CDR2 YNFKEQ. CDR3 DNA: TGTGCCAGCAGCCAACAGACAGGGGACTACCCTCAGCCCCAGCATTTT. Its protein product is CASSQQTGDYPQPQHF.

The chain carries TRBV6-5 and TRBJ2-3; 7 positions agree with TRBD1. The CDR3 totals 14 residues. V lost 6 bases to trimming and J lost 1 base; unmatched junction nucleotides: 4. Looked up from germline, CDR1 is MNHEY and CDR2 is SVGAGI. The CDR3 loop is CASRPGTGTDTQYF. The DNA for the CDR3 is TGTGCCAGCAGACCCGGGACAGGCACAGATACGCAGTATTTT.

The CDR3 reads CSGGGTSTNEQYF. The CDR3 DNA reads TGCAGCGGGGGGGGCACCTCAACCAACGAGCAGTACTTC. This chain links TRBV29-1 with TRBJ2-7; possibly TRBD2 for D (7 bases). CDR1 SQVTM and CDR2 ANQGSEA come from the germline V gene. CDR3 size: 13 residues. V was cut by 7 bases and J by 5 bases, with 18 bases left in between.